Listed below are T cell receptor beta chains from one sample, sequenced in a study of blood T cell repertoires in COVID-19. Sequencing used immunoSEQ multiplex PCR; TCRdb keeps in-frame clones, though not all of them. The sample records around 42,000 clones, 88% being singletons. Material for sequencing was peripheral blood. These receptors all stem from a human donor in a cohort sampled during active COVID-19. Each CDR3 is given with its conserved first and last residue. D genes are given only for firm matches. The listing skips clone size in some rows; elsewhere it reads once, few, many or a size class.

.	TRBV4-2	TRBJ1-4	.	TGTGCCAGCAGCCAAGATTTGGGCCAGACCAATGAAAAACTGTTTTTT	CASSQDLGQTNEKLFF
.	TRBV21-1	TRBJ1-1	.	TGTGCCAGCAGCCCACGGACAGGGACAAACACTGAAGCTTTCTTT	CASSPRTGTNTEAFF
.	TRBV14	TRBJ2-5	.	TGTGCCAGCAGCCACCGGTTGTCGGAGACCCAGTACTTC	CASSHRLSETQYF
.	TRBV5-1	TRBJ2-3	.	TGCGCCAGCAGCTTGGTTTGGCGGGACGGGCGATCAGATACGCAGTATTTT	CASSLVWRDGRSDTQYF
.	TRBV5-3	TRBJ1-5	.	TGTGCCAGAAGTGTACCGGCCGAACAGGGTTCGGATCAGCCCCAGCATTTT	CARSVPAEQGSDQPQHF
.	TRBV27	TRBJ1-6	.	TGTGCCAGCAGTTTAGTACCGGGGGGGCCCCTCCACTTT	CASSLVPGGPLHF
TRBD2	TRBV4-1	TRBJ2-7	once	TGCGCCAGCAGCCAAGCGGCAGCGGGACTCTACGAGCAGTACTTC	CASSQAAAGLYEQYF
TRBD2	TRBV3-1/TRBV3-2	TRBJ2-1	.	TGTGCCAGCAGCCAAGATAGGCTAGCGGGGAGCAAGCAGTTCTTC	CASSQDRLAGSKQFF
TRBD1	TRBV7-6	TRBJ2-7	.	TGTGCCAGCCCCGATGGACAGGGTCAGTGGGAGCAGTACTTC	CASPDGQGQWEQYF
.	TRBV25-1	TRBJ1-1	once	TGTGCCAGCAGTGAATTCGTTCACGACAGCAAGAACACTGAAGCTTTCTTT	CASSEFVHDSKNTEAFF
.	TRBV12-5	TRBJ1-1	.	TGTGCTAGTGGTTACGGGACACAGAACACTGAAGCTTTCTTT	CASGYGTQNTEAFF
TRBD1	TRBV5-1	TRBJ1-2	.	TGCGCCAGCAGCTTTACAGGACAGGCCGTTCTGGGCTACACCTTC	CASSFTGQAVLGYTF
TRBD1	TRBV5-1	TRBJ2-3	.	TGCGCCAGCAGCTATGGACAGGGGACCCATTCTAGCACAGATACGCAGTATTTT	CASSYGQGTHSSTDTQYF
.	TRBV7-9	TRBJ1-2	.	TGTGCCAGCAGCCCAGACCACAGGGCTTCGGATGGCTACACCTTC	CASSPDHRASDGYTF